This TCR beta chain came from a study of T cells in Graves' hyperthyroidism and ophthalmopathy. General study points: Most clonotypes expanded in the thyroid (above 0.001) were also present in blood.

This clonotype was seen ten or more times. The antigen remains undetermined. There were TCR beta CDR3 regions amplified from RNA transcripts. In the first-round RT-PCR of the TCR CDR3, the HTBI primer set was used. Via MiXCR, TCRdb re-called the multiplex PCR reads, giving one row per CDR3 protein. The sample records approximately 620,000 distinct CDR3 sequences, around 14% being singletons. This CDR3 is built from 15 residues. V trimming: 3 bases; J trimming: 4 bases; junction bases outside the gene matches: 8. The genes are TRBV12-3 or TRBV12-4 and TRBJ1-1; the match to TRBD1 covers 7 bases. The sample taken for sequencing was blood. The TCR originated in a woman in her thirties with Graves' hyperthyroidism that later progressed to Graves' ophthalmopathy. CDR3: CASSFNRGATTEAFF. The CDR3 DNA follows: TGTGCCAGCAGTTTCAACAGGGGAGCGACCACTGAAGCTTTCTTT.